This TCR beta chain was sequenced for a study of shared clonotypes between healthy human individuals. The table came from immunoSEQ multiplex PCR; TCRdb's copy has only in-frame clones and leaves some out. The sample gives approximately 100,000 clones, just over 65% of which show up once; roughly 22% is in the top ten. V was pared by 8 bases and J by 1 base, with 11 bases between. CDR3 length: 14 amino acids. CDR1 and CDR2 (germline): MNHEY, SMNVEV (reference sequence). The rearrangement joins TRBV27 to TRBJ2-2, with D maybe TRBD1 (5 bases). The sample consisted of memory CD8+ T cells sorted from blood. The sample's subset: CD45RO+ cells pooled with CCR7-negative TemRA cells. This TCR was recovered from a woman aged 25 to 39 in good health. The CDR3 is CASRDRGNTGELFF. The CDR3 DNA follows: TGTGCCAGCCGTGACAGAGGGAACACCGGGGAGCTGTTTTTT.